The 19 T cell receptor beta chains below all came from one sample that was sequenced in a study of CXCR3-negative and CXCR3-positive naive CD8 T cells. Findings and caveats of the study: In CXCR3-positive naive cells, the TRB CDR3s were more hydrophobic than in CXCR3-negative naive cells.

Their antigens are not known. In preparing the TRB cDNA libraries, 5' RACE with UMI labels was used. Reanalyzing the 5' RACE reads, TCRdb keeps one entry per CDR3 protein, without DNA. The sample's table shows 140,000 to 150,000 distinct CDR3 sequences. Sequenced sample: naive CXCR3+ CD8+ T cells from blood. Subset meaning: CD45RO-CCR7+CD27+CD95- naive CD8+ T cells expressing CXCR3 (TNR3+). The source of these receptors is a human donor in good health. Some clones in this sample may be carry-over from other donors' samples.

The rearrangement links TRBV4-1 to TRBJ2-7; the D call of TRBD1 rests on TCRdb alone, since no DNA is present to check it. CDR3 length equals 13 residues. Germline CDR1 is MGHRA and CDR2 is YSYEKL. The CDR3 spells CASSQEWGGEQYF.

The chain carries TRBV14 and TRBJ2-7. In germline, CDR1 is SGHDN, CDR2 FVKESK. The CDR3 has 16 amino acids. CDR3 sequence: CASSPERYPNSYEQYF.

The rearrangement uses TRBV7-2 and TRBJ2-7; TCRdb names TRBD1, which stays unverified in the absence of DNA. Germline loops: CDR1 SGHTA, CDR2 FQGNSA. The CDR3 covers 15 residues. The CDR3 loop is CASSLQGTEGYEQYF.

This chain uses TRBV29-1 with TRBJ2-1; TCRdb gives TRBD2 as the D gene, but with no DNA this cannot be confirmed. The CDR3 consists of 17 residues. Germline V gives CDR1 SQVTM, CDR2 ANQGSEA. CDR3 residues: CSVEDLGTSGRGDEQFF.

The genes are TRBV27 and TRBJ2-7; TCRdb names TRBD2, which stays unverified in the absence of DNA. The germline gives CDR1 MNHEY, CDR2 SMNVEV (reference sequence). This CDR3 is 16 amino acids long. This CDR3 reads CASTPGLAVGGYEQYF.

The CDR3 loop reads CSVEVGQGLYEQYF. The chain recombines TRBV29-1 with TRBJ2-7; TCRdb proposes TRBD1, but this gene call is untestable without DNA. The length of the CDR3 is 14 residues. In germline, CDR1 is SQVTM, CDR2 ANQGSEA.

The V gene is TRBV29-1, the J gene TRBJ1-1; TCRdb selects TRBD1, and the lack of DNA leaves this call unchecked. The germline V gene has CDR1 SQVTM and CDR2 ANQGSEA. The CDR3 is made up of 16 amino acids. CDR3 residues: CSVENRQGVPNTEAFF.

The rearrangement links TRBV10-3 to TRBJ1-1; TCRdb picks TRBD1, but there is no DNA to check that call. Germline CDR1 ENHRY, CDR2 SYGVKD. The CDR3 has 17 residues. The CDR3 spells CAIRDRRTPTENAEAFF.

This chain uses TRBV13 with TRBJ2-1; the D gene TCRdb calls, TRBD1, cannot be checked with no DNA. Germline-derived CDR1 and CDR2 are PRHDT and FYEKMQ (reference sequence). CDR3 length: 16 amino acids. Here the CDR3 reads CASRLTWDRDYNEQFF.

The rearrangement joins TRBV6-5 to TRBJ2-1. Germline CDR1 reads MNHEY; CDR2 reads SVGAGI. There are 13 residues in the CDR3. The CDR3 here is CASSYSSYNEQFF.

The chain joins TRBV15 to TRBJ2-7; the TRBD2 assignment by TCRdb is unverifiable without DNA. Germline V CDR1 and CDR2: LNHNV, YYDKDF (reference sequence). This CDR3 spans 15 amino acids. CDR3 sequence reads: CATSRGALASYEQYF.

V is TRBV20-1 and J is TRBJ2-7; TCRdb selects TRBD2, and the lack of DNA leaves this call unchecked. In germline, CDR1 is DFQATT, CDR2 SNEGSKA (reference sequence). The CDR3 has 16 residues. This chain's CDR3 is CSARLGTSGRSYEQYF.

The chain couples TRBV9 to TRBJ2-5; TCRdb designates TRBD2, a call that cannot be tested without DNA. In germline, CDR1 is SGDLS, CDR2 YYNGEE. The CDR3 is 15 residues long. The CDR3 sequence is CASSVGGALRETQYF.

The chain employs TRBV13 and TRBJ2-1; TCRdb returns TRBD1, unconfirmable since there is no DNA. Germline CDR1 reads PRHDT; CDR2 reads FYEKMQ (reference sequence). The CDR3 consists of 13 residues. The CDR3 loop is CASSLEGGEQQFF.

This rearrangement joins TRBV25-1 to TRBJ2-2; TCRdb's D call of TRBD2 is untestable without DNA. The CDR3 is 15 amino acids. The germline CDR1 and CDR2 sequences are MGHDK and SYGVNS. CDR3: CASSEPSGSTGELFF.

The chain is built from TRBV12-3 or TRBV12-4 and TRBJ1-1; the TCRdb call, TRBD1, lacks DNA for checking. The CDR3 is 16 amino acids. CDR3 residues: CASKNRDSSADTEAFF.

The rearrangement uses TRBV5-3 and TRBJ2-3; TCRdb returns TRBD2, unconfirmable since there is no DNA. TRBV5-3 is classed as an ORF, of uncertain function. The CDR3 runs 14 residues. CDR3 loop: CARSALGGAGTQYF.

V gene TRBV14 combines with J gene TRBJ2-3; TCRdb names TRBD1, which stays unverified in the absence of DNA. CDR1 is SGHDN and CDR2 is FVKESK in the germline V gene. The CDR3 consists of 15 residues. The CDR3 reads CASSQGVVVTDTQYF.

CDR3 region: CAWYPPESEQYF. The chain uses TRBV30 and TRBJ2-7; there is no DNA to check the TCRdb D call of TRBD1. This CDR3 has 12 residues. The germline gives CDR1 GTSNPN, CDR2 SVGIG (reference sequence). Full variable domain (missing parts from reference TRBV30 and TRBJ2-7): SQTIHQWPATLVQPVGSPLSLECTVEGTSNPNLYWYRQAAGRGLQLLFYSVGIGQISSEVPQNLSASRPQDRQFILSSKKLLLSDSGFYLCAWYPPESEQYFGPGTRLTVT.